Presented here are 5 T cell receptor beta chains from one specimen sequenced in a study of siplizumab effects on memory and regulatory T cells. Clones were sequenced by immunoSEQ multiplex PCR, and TCRdb holds only the in-frame ones, with some missing. The data show fewer than 30,000 clones, with 84% seen just once and 24% held by the top ten. The sample comprised memory CD4+ T cells sorted from blood. The receptor source for this set is a human donor in good health.

This clone showed up just once. This chain links TRBV18 with TRBJ2-1; 11 bases line up with TRBD2. V trimming: 2 bases; J trimming: 0 bases; junction bases outside the gene matches: 9. CDR3 length equals 19 residues. Germline V gene data show CDR1 as KGHSH and CDR2 as LQKENI. The CDR3 sequence is CASSPTSGRGAFSYNEQFF. CDR3 nucleotides: TGTGCCAGCTCACCAACTAGCGGGAGAGGGGCTTTCTCCTACAATGAGCAGTTCTTC.

This rearrangement joins TRBV5-8 to TRBJ2-3; no reliable D call. Germline lookup yields CDR1 SGHTS and CDR2 YDEGEE. Trimming took off 0 bases at V and 3 bases at J, with 2 bases between the two ends. The CDR3 is 12 amino acids. CDR3 protein: CASSLETDTQYF. The CDR3 DNA follows: TGTGCCAGCAGCTTGGAAACAGATACGCAGTATTTT.

The chain links TRBV6-4 to TRBJ1-3, with 7 bases aligning to TRBD1. CDR3 size: 15 residues. Unmatched junction bases numbered 9, after V lost 7 bases and J lost 3 bases. Germline loops: CDR1 MRHNA, CDR2 SNTAGT. CDR3 DNA sequence: TGTGCCAGCACCCTAACAGGGGATGGTGGAAACACCATATATTTT. This sequence encodes CASTLTGDGGNTIYF.

The chain couples TRBV7-9 to TRBJ2-7; the match to TRBD1 covers 11 bases. Germline loops: CDR1 SEHNR, CDR2 FQNEAQ (reference sequence). J gave up 4 bases and V 3 bases, and 5 bases lay outside the gene matches. CDR3 size: 15 residues. Written as DNA, the CDR3 is TGTGCCAGCAGCTTCCCGGGACAGGGGGTTTACGAGCAGTACTTC. As protein: CASSFPGQGVYEQYF.

The rearrangement uses TRBV4-3 and TRBJ1-4; D is perhaps TRBD1 (5 bases). This CDR3 comprises 17 residues. Germline CDR1 LGHNA, CDR2 YSLEER. Trimming removed 0 bases from V and 0 bases from J, with 11 bases in between. CDR3 sequence: CASSQDSPGSTNEKLFF. The CDR3 nucleotides read TGCGCCAGCAGCCAAGATAGCCCAGGGTCAACTAATGAAAAACTGTTTTTT.